This T cell receptor beta chain was profiled in a study of cytomegalovirus exposure and HLA in healthy donors. Germline V CDR1 and CDR2: MNHEY, SVGAGI. With 0 bases removed from V and 2 bases from J, the gap between germline ends came to 8 bases. The CDR3 covers 15 residues. This clone was seen only once. The PCR ran on 60 Vbeta and 13 Jbeta primers. Only in-frame clones appear in the TCRdb table, and some are missing; sequencing was by immunoSEQ multiplex PCR. Of approximately 67,000 clones listed, roughly nine tenths are singletons. Sequencing was carried out using PBMCs. This rearrangement joins TRBV6-5 to TRBJ1-5; possible D gene TRBD1, 6 bases. This clonotype was sampled from a young woman in good health and CMV-seropositive. DNA of the CDR3: TGTGCCAGCAGTTACTCCCGACAGGGCAATCAGCCCCAGCATTTT. Protein: CASSYSRQGNQPQHF.